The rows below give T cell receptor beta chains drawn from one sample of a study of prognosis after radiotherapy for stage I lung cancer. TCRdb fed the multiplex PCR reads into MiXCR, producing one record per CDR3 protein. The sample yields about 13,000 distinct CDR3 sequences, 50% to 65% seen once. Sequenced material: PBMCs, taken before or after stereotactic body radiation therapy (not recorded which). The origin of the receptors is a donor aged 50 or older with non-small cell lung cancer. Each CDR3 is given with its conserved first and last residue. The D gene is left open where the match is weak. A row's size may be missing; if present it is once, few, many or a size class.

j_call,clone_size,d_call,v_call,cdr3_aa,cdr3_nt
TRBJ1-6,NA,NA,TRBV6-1,CASSEASTANTGPLHF,TGTGCCAGCAGTGAAGCCTCCACTGCTAATACTGGGCCCCTCCACTTT
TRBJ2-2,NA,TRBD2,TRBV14,CASSQVGGFDTGELFF,TGTGCCAGCAGCCAAGTGGGAGGGTTCGACACCGGGGAGCTGTTTTTT
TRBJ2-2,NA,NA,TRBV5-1,CASSPRGGELFF,TGCGCCAGCAGCCCGAGGGGCGGGGAGCTGTTTTTT
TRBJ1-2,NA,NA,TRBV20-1,CSANGENYGYTF,TGCAGTGCCAACGGGGAAAACTATGGCTACACCTTC
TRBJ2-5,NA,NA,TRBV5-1,CASSFGGSVGETQYF,TGCGCCAGCAGCTTCGGCGGTAGCGTGGGAGAGACCCAGTACTTC
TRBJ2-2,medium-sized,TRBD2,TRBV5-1,CASSLETSGKTGELFF,TGCGCCAGCAGCTTGGAAACTAGCGGGAAGACCGGGGAGCTGTTTTTT
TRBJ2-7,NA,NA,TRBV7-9,CASSLNYEQYF,TGTGCCAGCAGCCTTAATTACGAGCAGTACTTC
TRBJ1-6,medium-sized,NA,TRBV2,CASRADSTNSPLHF,TGTGCCAGCAGGGCGGACAGCACCAATTCACCCCTCCACTTT
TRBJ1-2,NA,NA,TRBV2,CASSLLQGVGYTF,TGTGCCAGCAGCCTGTTGCAGGGAGTTGGCTACACCTTC
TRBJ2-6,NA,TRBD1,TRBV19,CASMPGTATAGANVLTF,TGTGCCAGTATGCCAGGGACAGCCACCGCTGGGGCCAACGTCCTGACTTTC
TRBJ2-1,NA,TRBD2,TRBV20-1,CSARDTAGGPLDEQFF,TGCAGTGCTAGAGATACTGCGGGAGGGCCATTGGATGAGCAGTTCTTC
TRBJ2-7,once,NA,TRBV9,CASSTSLGNYEQYF,TGTGCCAGTTCTACGAGCCTAGGAAACTACGAGCAGTACTTC
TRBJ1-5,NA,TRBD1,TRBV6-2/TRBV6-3,CASSDSTGRHPQHF,TGTGCCAGCAGTGACTCGACAGGGCGTCATCCCCAGCATTTT
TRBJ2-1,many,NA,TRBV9,CASSVGQLNEQFF,TGTGCCAGCAGCGTTGGACAGCTCAATGAGCAGTTCTTC
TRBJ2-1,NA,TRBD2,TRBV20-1,CSARNPWGAGVEQFF,TGCAGTGCTAGAAACCCCTGGGGAGCGGGGGTAGAGCAGTTCTTC
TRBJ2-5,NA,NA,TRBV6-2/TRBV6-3,CASSYPSVQGQETQYF,TGTGCCAGCAGTTACCCCTCCGTACAGGGTCAAGAGACCCAGTACTTC
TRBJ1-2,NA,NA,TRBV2,CASSAPGHGADGTF,TGTGCCAGCAGTGCACCGGGACATGGGGCGGATGGTACCTTC
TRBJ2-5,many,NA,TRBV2,CASSEETQYF,TGTGCCAGCAGTGAAGAGACCCAGTACTTC
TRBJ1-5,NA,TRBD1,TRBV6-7,CASSVGDSSVTRGNQPQHF,TGTGCCAGCAGTGTGGGGGACAGTTCCGTGACGCGGGGCAATCAGCCCCAGCATTTT
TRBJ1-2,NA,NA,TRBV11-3,CASSLDSGTYGYTF,TGTGCCAGCAGCTTAGACAGCGGAACTTATGGCTACACCTTC
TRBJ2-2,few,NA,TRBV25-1,CASSPRVANTGELFF,TGTGCCAGCAGCCCACGAGTTGCGAACACCGGGGAGCTGTTTTTT
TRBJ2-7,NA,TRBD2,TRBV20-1,CSARDPTSVNHWQYF,TGCAGTGCTAGAGACCCGACTAGCGTGAACCACTGGCAGTACTTC
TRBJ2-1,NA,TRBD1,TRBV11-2,CASSLDFGTGLEQFF,TGTGCCAGCAGCTTAGACTTTGGGACAGGTTTGGAGCAGTTCTTC
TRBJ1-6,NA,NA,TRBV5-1,CASSLGGRSSYNSPLHF,TGCGCCAGCAGCTTGGGGGGCAGGAGCTCCTATAATTCACCCCTCCACTTT
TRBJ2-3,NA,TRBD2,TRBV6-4,CASSSLAGGTYTQYF,TGTGCCAGCAGTTCCCTAGCGGGGGGCACATATACGCAGTATTTT
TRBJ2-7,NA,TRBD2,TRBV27,CASSSPGAGGRREQYF,TGTGCCAGCAGTTCCCCGGGAGCGGGAGGCCGTCGGGAGCAGTACTTC
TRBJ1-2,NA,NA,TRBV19,CAGTRERVLYGYTF,TGTGCCGGTACCAGGGAGCGAGTTCTCTATGGCTACACCTTC
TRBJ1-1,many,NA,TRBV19,CASRVQGTNTEAFF,TGTGCCAGTAGGGTACAGGGAACGAACACTGAAGCTTTCTTT
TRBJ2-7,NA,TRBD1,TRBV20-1,CSAVGQGAAEQYF,TGCAGTGCTGTGGGACAGGGGGCTGCCGAGCAGTACTTC